This T cell receptor (beta chain) was identified during a study of T cell responses to AZD1222 COVID-19 vaccine. As to this clone: Its antigen is currently unknown.

Libraries were prepared by immunoSEQ multiplex PCR; TCRdb keeps only in-frame clonotypes and omits some of them. The sample contains 100,000 to 150,000 clones, approximately 89% of which appear only once. Study observations and caveats: With dominance at 160-218 and 743-854, vaccine-associated CD4 TCRs spanned spike. Vaccination with two AZD1222 doses was followed by a rise in Spike-specific TCR breadth and depth. Sampling captured repertoires only after the peak T cell response.

The CDR3 totals 17 residues. J was trimmed by 0 bases and V by 0 bases; bases with no gene match: 4. Germline V CDR1 and CDR2: LNHNV, YYDKDF (reference sequence). The TCR comes from an adult in good health. The genes are TRBV15 and TRBJ2-3, with 9 bases matching TRBD1. Specimen: peripheral blood, collected on day 0 of AZD1222 vaccination. The CDR3 loop reads CATSREGTGFSTDTQYF. CDR3 nucleotide sequence: TGTGCCACCAGCAGAGAAGGGACAGGGTTTAGCACAGATACGCAGTATTTT.